This note documents a single TCR beta chain sequence. The data originate from a study of blood T cell repertoires in COVID-19. The overall study: Whether acute or convalescent, the COVID-19 samples came from the United States, Italy and Spain. T cells, B-cell-depleted T cells, or PBMCs supplied cDNA or gDNA.

Recruited during active infection, patients (from Seattle) were subsequently followed longitudinally. Germline CDR1 and CDR2: LGHNA and YSLEER. Trimming pared 2 bases from V and 7 bases from J, leaving 12 bases between. The length of the CDR3 is 13 residues. In the authors' methods: Estimates of nucleated cell counts were drawn from the amplification of reference gene primers. TCRdb keeps only in-frame clones here, not all; method: immunoSEQ multiplex PCR. The V and J calls and the clone size are those of that table, but D and trimming were determined from the DNA. The sample has approximately 110,000 clones, approximately 74% seen once.

The receptor's source is a man of 80 years or more with COVID-19, enrolled during active disease. The rearrangement uses TRBV4-3 and TRBJ2-7, with D possibly being TRBD1 (6 bases). Sequencing used peripheral blood. CDR3 nucleotide sequence: TGCGCCAGCAGCCAAACAACCCAGGGGGAGCAGTACTTC. Residues: CASSQTTQGEQYF.